What follows are 6 T cell receptor beta chains derived from one specimen sequenced in a study of blood T cell repertoires in COVID-19. TCRdb's table, derived via immunoSEQ multiplex PCR, lists solely in-frame clones and lacks some. The sample records over 30,000 clones, 90% to 95% being singletons. The sequencing sample was made of peripheral blood. Receptors originate from a human donor in a cohort sampled during active COVID-19.

The chain carries TRBV5-6 and TRBJ1-2; tentatively, D is TRBD1 (5 bases). From germline, CDR1 is SGHDT and CDR2 YYEEEE. V was cut by 0 bases and J by 4 bases, with 13 bases left in between. The length of the CDR3 is 15 residues. The CDR3 spells CASSLAGSESYGYTF. The CDR3 coding sequence is TGTGCCAGCAGCTTGGCAGGGTCCGAATCCTATGGCTACACCTTC.

This clone came up a few times. The chain is built from TRBV18 and TRBJ2-1, with 9 bases fitting TRBD2. CDR1 and CDR2 (germline): KGHSH, LQKENI. Trimming cost V 2 bases and J 8 bases; bases outside gene matches: 10. The CDR3 spans 16 residues. The CDR3 DNA reads as TGTGCCAGCTCACCAAGGCTGACTAGCGGAAGGGATGAGCAGTTCTTC. Translated, it gives CASSPRLTSGRDEQFF. Complete variable domain (other parts from reference TRBV18 and TRBJ2-1): NAGVMQNPRHLVRRRGQEARLRCSPMKGHSHVYWYRQLPEEGLKFMVYLQKENIIDESGMPKERFSAEFPKEGPSILRIQQVVRGDSAAYFCASSPRLTSGRDEQFFGPGTRLTVL.

The table lists this clone with a count of one. The chain couples TRBV20-1 to TRBJ2-1; D gene unclear. V lost 3 bases, J lost 13 bases, and 10 bases lay in between. The germline gives CDR1 DFQATT, CDR2 SNEGSKA (reference sequence). The CDR3 sequence is 10 residues long. The CDR3 spells CSASGDFQFF. The CDR3 DNA reads as TGCAGTGCTAGTGGAGACTTTCAGTTCTTC.

This clone was counted a few times. The rearrangement uses TRBV10-3 and TRBJ2-7, with 9 bases aligning to TRBD1. The V gene's germline CDR1 is ENHRY and CDR2 SYGVKD. The junction had 4 bases not matched to a gene; V was cut back by 6 bases and J by 4 bases. This CDR3 is 13 amino acids long. The CDR3 loop reads CAIRGQGLYEQYF. The CDR3 nucleotides are TGTGCCATCAGGGGACAGGGACTTTACGAGCAGTACTTC.

This clone was detected a few times. This rearrangement joins TRBV6-5 to TRBJ1-1; 9 bases align to TRBD1. CDR1 is MNHEY, CDR2 SVGAGI, per germline. The length of the CDR3 is 14 residues. The V gene end was trimmed by 6 bases and the J gene end by 1 base; junction bases not matched to a gene: 3. This CDR3 reads CASSTGGGNTEAFF. DNA of the CDR3: TGTGCCAGCAGCACAGGGGGCGGGAACACTGAAGCTTTCTTT.

The CDR3 sequence is CASSFSGTGAVPLHF. CDR3 coding DNA: TGTGCCAGCAGTTTCTCCGGGACAGGGGCGGTACCCCTCCACTTT. V usage is TRBV6-5 and J usage is TRBJ1-6, with TRBD1 matching over 10 bases. Germline CDR1 reads MNHEY; CDR2 reads SVGAGI. The CDR3 totals 15 residues. Trimming at V came to 4 bases and at J to 12 bases, leaving 9 bases not matched to a gene.